This T cell receptor beta chain was found in a study of blood T cell repertoires in COVID-19. Here immunoSEQ multiplex PCR was the method, and the copy in TCRdb shows in-frame clones only, minus some. This sample has over 130,000 clones, with 70% to 85% found just once. This clone was recorded only once. Sequenced: PBMCs or T cells enriched from blood (not recorded which). The origin of this receptor is a woman between 18 and 29 years old who had been exposed to COVID-19.

This chain's CDR3 is CASKYTGESYEQYF. The DNA for the CDR3 is TGTGCCAGCAAATATACAGGGGAATCCTACGAGCAGTACTTC. V gene TRBV19 combines with J gene TRBJ2-7, with TRBD1 matching over 7 bases. Germline values: CDR1 LNHDA, CDR2 SQIVND (reference sequence). Unmatched junction bases numbered 9, after V lost 9 bases and J lost 1 base. The CDR3 spans 14 residues.